A single sample is the source of the 26 T cell receptor beta chains below, sequenced in a study of cytomegalovirus exposure and HLA in healthy donors. Profiling relied on immunoSEQ multiplex PCR, and the TCRdb table lists in-frame clones only, not all of them. This sample yields about 120,000 clones, of which 88% are seen a single time; around 1.9% belongs to the top ten. Sequences were obtained from PBMCs. These receptors all come from a man aged 18 to 29 in good health and CMV-seronegative.

This chain connects TRBV7-9 to TRBJ2-7; D possibly corresponds to TRBD2 (5 bases). Per germline, CDR1 SEHNR and CDR2 FQNEAQ (reference sequence). The germline V and J ends were trimmed by 8 bases and 5 bases, with 13 bases remaining between them. The CDR3 is 12 amino acids. The CDR3 DNA reads as TGTGCCAGCGGGAGTCCAAAAAACGAGCAGTACTTC. It translates to CASGSPKNEQYF.

The rearrangement uses TRBV5-6 and TRBJ1-4, with 8 nucleotides matching TRBD1. CDR1 SGHDT and CDR2 YYEEEE come from the germline V gene. V shed 4 bases and J 0 bases; nucleotides not matched to a gene: 5. This CDR3 is 16 amino acids long. The CDR3 nucleotides read TGTGCCAGCAGCATACGACAGGGGCCAACTAATGAAAAACTGTTTTTT. Encoded protein: CASSIRQGPTNEKLFF.

This clone was detected once. This sequence joins TRBV28 and TRBJ1-2; D possibly corresponds to TRBD1 (6 bases). The CDR3 has 14 residues. CDR1 is MDHEN and CDR2 is SYDVKM in the germline V gene. Trimming removed 8 bases from V and 6 bases from J, with 19 bases in between. CDR3: CASVRRGALNGYTF. CDR3 coding DNA: TGTGCCAGCGTAAGGCGGGGGGCGCTTAATGGCTACACCTTC.

The chain employs TRBV19 and TRBJ2-7; possibly TRBD2 for D (9 bases). The CDR3 length is 14 residues. Germline V lookup: CDR1 LNHDA, CDR2 SQIVND (reference sequence). Trimming took off 5 bases at V and 9 bases at J, with 20 bases between the two ends. The CDR3 protein is CASSSLAGQAGQYF. For the CDR3, the DNA is TGTGCCAGTAGTTCGCTAGCGGGACAGGCAGGGCAGTACTTC. Complete variable domain (other parts from reference TRBV19 and TRBJ2-7): DGGITQSPKYLFRKEGQNVTLSCEQNLNHDAMYWYRQDPGQGLRLIYYSQIVNDFQKGDIAEGYSVSREKKESFPLTVTSAQKNPTAFYLCASSSLAGQAGQYFGPGTRLTVT.

In this sample, this clone turned up a few times. V and J are TRBV7-2 and TRBJ2-6; D is unresolved. Trimming took 0 bases from V and 0 from J, leaving 6 bases between them. CDR3 size: 16 residues. Germline V gene sequence: CDR1 SGHTA, CDR2 FQGNSA. The CDR3 region is CASSLASGSGANVLTF. The CDR3 DNA sequence: TGTGCCAGCAGCTTAGCATCGGGCTCTGGGGCCAACGTCCTGACTTTC.

This chain connects TRBV11-2 to TRBJ1-3, with D tentatively TRBD1 (5 bases). The CDR3 has 18 residues. V lost 6 bases, J lost 4 bases, and 25 bases lay in between. Germline lookup yields CDR1 SGHAT and CDR2 FQNNGV. This CDR3 reads CASRRPGRSFGRGNTIYF. For the CDR3, the DNA is TGTGCCAGCAGACGACCGGGACGCTCATTCGGGAGGGGAAACACCATATATTTT.

This clone was seen only once. V usage is TRBV18 and J usage is TRBJ2-5; 7 bases are shared with TRBD1. The CDR3 covers 16 residues. V lost 6 bases to trimming and J lost 2 bases; unmatched junction nucleotides: 12. Germline CDR1 and CDR2: KGHSH and LQKENI. CDR3 sequence: CASSTRDDRVQETQYF. In DNA form, the CDR3 reads TGTGCCAGCTCGACGAGAGATGACAGGGTACAAGAGACCCAGTACTTC.

This clone has just one count. This chain joins TRBV5-1 and TRBJ1-1; 10 nucleotides align to TRBD1. The CDR3 is made up of 17 amino acids. Germline values: CDR1 SGHRS, CDR2 YFSETQ. Unmatched junction bases numbered 9, after V lost 4 bases and J lost 0 bases. CDR3 region: CASSVQGQGSMNTEAFF. The CDR3 coding sequence is TGCGCCAGCAGCGTACAGGGACAGGGGTCCATGAACACTGAAGCTTTCTTT.

The rearrangement links TRBV29-1 to TRBJ2-5; a possible D gene is TRBD1 (6 bases). The V and J ends lost 3 bases and 5 bases respectively, with 13 bases between them. Looked up from germline, CDR1 is SQVTM and CDR2 is ANQGSEA. This CDR3 has 13 residues. CDR3 bases: TGCAGCGTTGATTCACAGGGAATCGAGACCCAGTACTTC. Protein sequence: CSVDSQGIETQYF.

This chain joins TRBV6-5 and TRBJ2-1; D perhaps matches TRBD2 (6 bases). CDR1 and CDR2 (germline): MNHEY, SVGAGI. CDR3 size: 12 residues. V was trimmed by 7 bases and J by 11 bases, leaving 15 bases between them. The CDR3 is CASTFGAGKQFF. CDR3 DNA: TGTGCCAGCACGTTCGGTGCGGGAAAGCAGTTCTTC.

This clone was seen more than once but under ten times. The chain joins TRBV6-1 to TRBJ2-7; 8 bases line up with TRBD2. J was trimmed by 5 bases and V by 4 bases; bases with no gene match: 10. In germline, CDR1 is MNHNS, CDR2 SASEGT. This CDR3 comprises 15 residues. As DNA, the CDR3 is TGTGCCAGCAGTGGCACGACGGGAGGGCCTGACGAGCAGTACTTC. Encoded protein: CASSGTTGGPDEQYF.

In its sample, this clone was seen once. The chain has TRBV2 and TRBJ2-2; D may be TRBD1 (6 bases). V was pared by 8 bases and J by 5 bases, with 21 bases between. Germline V gene sequence: CDR1 SNHLY, CDR2 FYNNEI. The CDR3 is 16 residues long. The CDR3 DNA is TGTGCCAGCGGATATTTCACAGGGCCTCGGACCGGGGAGCTGTTTTTT. This codes for CASGYFTGPRTGELFF.

The chain combines TRBV20-1 with TRBJ2-7; D is unresolved. Trimming removed 3 bases at V and 7 bases at J, with 10 bases between. CDR3 length equals 11 residues. The germline gives CDR1 DFQATT, CDR2 SNEGSKA (reference sequence). In DNA, the CDR3 is TGCAGTGCTAGCGACAATGGAGAGCAGTACTTC. This gives the protein CSASDNGEQYF.

The J gene is TRBJ1-2, the V gene TRBV4-2, with 7 bases matching TRBD1. V gave up 1 base and J gave up 2 bases; unmatched junction bases: 7. The CDR3 contains 16 residues. Germline CDR1 and CDR2: LGHNA and YNFKEQ. The CDR3 nucleotides read TGTGCCAGCAGCCAAGGGAGAACAGGGGAAAACTATGGCTACACCTTC. Residues: CASSQGRTGENYGYTF.

This clone was observed a few times. J is TRBJ1-2 and V is TRBV28; TRBD1 matches at 8 bases. CDR3 size: 14 residues. Trimming cost V 6 bases and J 4 bases; bases outside gene matches: 7. CDR1 is MDHEN and CDR2 is SYDVKM in the germline V gene. CDR3: CASRGTQGVYGYTF. The CDR3 bases are TGTGCCAGCAGGGGAACACAGGGGGTCTATGGCTACACCTTC.

The V gene is TRBV6-1, the J gene TRBJ2-1, with 7 bases aligning to TRBD2. This CDR3 is 13 amino acids long. Germline-derived CDR1 and CDR2 are MNHNS and SASEGT. V lost 4 bases to trimming and J lost 6 bases; unmatched junction nucleotides: 3. The CDR3 region is CASSVGTINEQFF. CDR3 sequence (DNA): TGTGCCAGCAGTGTTGGGACTATCAATGAGCAGTTCTTC.

This sequence joins TRBV28 and TRBJ1-5; D gene uncertain. Germline lookup yields CDR1 MDHEN and CDR2 SYDVKM. Trimming stripped 7 bases from V and 0 bases from J, with 4 bases between. CDR3 size: 12 residues. The CDR3 bases are TGTGCCAGCACCTATAGCAATCAGCCCCAGCATTTT. Its translation is CASTYSNQPQHF.

The chain joins TRBV7-9 to TRBJ1-2; the D is unclear. V was pared by 1 base and J by 10 bases, with 10 bases between. Germline CDR1 SEHNR, CDR2 FQNEAQ (reference sequence). CDR3 size: 12 residues. The CDR3 DNA reads TGTGCCAGCAGCTTAGGTTTAGCGTTCTACACCTTC. Protein product: CASSLGLAFYTF.

Here the CDR3 reads CASSSGTGGSNQPQHF. The CDR3 DNA sequence: TGTGCCAGCAGTTCTGGGACAGGGGGATCCAATCAGCCCCAGCATTTT. The V and J genes are TRBV6-5 and TRBJ1-5; 11 bases line up with TRBD1. V gave up 4 bases and J gave up 3 bases; unmatched junction bases: 5. The CDR3 covers 16 residues. Germline assignment: CDR1 MNHEY and CDR2 SVGAGI.

This clone was seen just once. This rearrangement joins TRBV28 to TRBJ2-2; a weak D match, TRBD2 (6 bases). Per germline, CDR1 MDHEN and CDR2 SYDVKM. Trimming pared 7 bases from V and 3 bases from J, leaving 21 bases between. This CDR3 has 17 residues. The CDR3 coding sequence is TGTGCCAGCAACGATCCGAAGTTAGGAGGGGACACCGGGGAGCTGTTTTTT. Residues: CASNDPKLGGDTGELFF.

The DNA for the CDR3 is TGTGCCAGCGGCAGGGACTTAAACTCCTACAATGAGCAGTTCTTC. It is translated as CASGRDLNSYNEQFF. V is TRBV13 and J is TRBJ2-1; possibly TRBD2 for D (6 bases). Trimming removed 8 bases from V and 0 bases from J, with 14 bases in between. CDR3 length: 15 residues. Germline V gives CDR1 PRHDT, CDR2 FYEKMQ (reference sequence).

This sequence joins TRBV30 and TRBJ1-3, with a tentative D call TRBD1 (6 bases). Trimming removed 7 bases at V and 2 bases at J, with 15 bases between. Germline V CDR1 and CDR2: GTSNPN, SVGIG (reference sequence). CDR3 length: 14 residues. CDR3 sequence (DNA): TGTGCCTTTCGTAACAGGGCTGCTGGAAACACCATATATTTT. Protein: CAFRNRAAGNTIYF.

This clone was picked up a small number of times. In DNA, the CDR3 is TGCGCCAGCAGCTGGGCCAAGACAGGGTTGTTAGAGACCCAGTACTTC. Amino acid sequence: CASSWAKTGLLETQYF. V gene TRBV5-1 combines with J gene TRBJ2-5, with 7 positions matching TRBD1. CDR3 length: 16 residues. The V and J ends lost 3 bases and 4 bases, in that order; junction bases with no gene match: 12. Germline-derived CDR1 and CDR2 are SGHRS and YFSETQ.

The chain uses TRBV28 and TRBJ2-7, with TRBD2 matching 8 bases. Germline V gene sequence: CDR1 MDHEN, CDR2 SYDVKM. CDR3 length: 13 amino acids. With 10 bases clipped from V and 3 bases from J, the junction kept 8 bases outside the gene matches. The CDR3 sequence is CATRLAGGYEQYF. DNA of the CDR3: TGTGCCACCCGGTTGGCGGGGGGCTACGAGCAGTACTTC.

The genes are TRBV1 and TRBJ1-5. TRBV1 represents a pseudogene. CDR3 length: 12 amino acids. CDR3 residues: CTSSLRHQPQHF. CDR3 coding DNA: TGCACCAGCAGCCTGAGGCATCAGCCCCAGCATTTT.

The V gene is TRBV30, the J gene TRBJ1-5; D unclear. Trimming stripped 2 bases from V and 0 bases from J, with 17 bases between. CDR1 and CDR2 (germline): GTSNPN, SVGIG (reference sequence). The CDR3 totals 17 residues. The CDR3 reads CAWSRDTTYYSNQPQHF. The CDR3 DNA reads TGTGCCTGGAGTCGCGACACCACCTATTATAGCAATCAGCCCCAGCATTTT.